This entry lists 8 T cell receptor beta chains sequenced from one sample in a study of blood T cell repertoires in COVID-19. Produced via immunoSEQ multiplex PCR; TCRdb's table is partial and in-frame only. This table holds hundreds of thousands of clones, about 85% found once. The sequencing sample was made of peripheral blood. These receptors came from a woman younger than 35 with acute or convalescent COVID-19.

CDR3 region: CASSDLRGGNTNEQFF. DNA of the CDR3: TGTGCCAGCAGTGATCTACGGGGGGGCAATACGAATGAGCAGTTCTTC. The chain carries TRBV27 and TRBJ2-1, with 8 nucleotides matching TRBD2. This CDR3 spans 16 amino acids. CDR1 is MNHEY and CDR2 is SMNVEV in the germline V gene (reference sequence). After removal of 5 bases from V and 7 bases from J, the junction contained 13 bases not matched to a gene.

V and J are TRBV2 and TRBJ1-2; TRBD1 might be the D (5 bases). Germline CDR1 is SNHLY and CDR2 is FYNNEI. V lost 3 bases, J lost 4 bases, and 15 bases lay in between. The CDR3 contains 15 residues. The CDR3 region has the DNA TGTGCCAGCAGTGAGTCACAGGTATCGTCCTATGGCTACACCTTC. This encodes CASSESQVSSYGYTF. Filled out from reference TRBV2 and TRBJ1-2, the complete variable domain reads EPEVTQTPSHQVTQMGQEVILRCVPISNHLYFYWYRQILGQKVEFLVSFYNNEISEKSEIFDDQFSVERPDGSNFTLKIRSTKLEDSAMYFCASSESQVSSYGYTFGSGTRLTVV.

This chain uses TRBV2 with TRBJ1-1; D might be TRBD1 (6 bases). Between the trimmed V and J ends, which lost 6 bases and 0 bases, there was a span of 17 bases. CDR3 length: 16 amino acids. CDR1 SNHLY and CDR2 FYNNEI come from the germline V gene. CDR3 sequence: CASRKAQDSVNTEAFF. In DNA, the CDR3 is TGTGCCAGCAGAAAAGCTCAGGACAGCGTGAACACTGAAGCTTTCTTT.

The chain combines TRBV28 with TRBJ2-1; a possible D gene is TRBD2 (6 bases). Germline loops: CDR1 MDHEN, CDR2 SYDVKM. CDR3 length: 13 residues. V shed 3 bases and J shed 8 bases, with 11 bases lying between them. CDR3 nucleotides: TGTGCCAGCAGTTTTGTCCCGGGAGATGAGCAGTTCTTC. Protein: CASSFVPGDEQFF.

CDR3 DNA: TGTGCCAGCAGCGCGGGACTAGCGCACAATGAGCAGTTCTTC. Translating gives CASSAGLAHNEQFF. The genes are TRBV5-6 and TRBJ2-1; TRBD2 matches at 10 bases. Per the germline V gene, CDR1 is SGHDT and CDR2 is YYEEEE. Losses at the gene ends were 4 bases for V and 5 bases for J; bases not matched to a gene: 3. The CDR3 is 14 residues long.

This rearrangement joins TRBV29-1 to TRBJ1-2, with 8 bases identical to TRBD1. J gave up 5 bases and V 7 bases, and 9 bases lay outside the gene matches. The CDR3 covers 13 residues. CDR1 and CDR2 from the germline V gene are SQVTM and ANQGSEA. The CDR3 spells CSASNRGKYGYTF. The CDR3 DNA reads as TGCAGCGCCTCAAACAGGGGGAAGTATGGCTACACCTTC.

The chain carries TRBV19 and TRBJ1-4; D is ambiguous. The CDR3 covers 15 residues. CDR1 and CDR2 (germline): LNHDA, SQIVND (reference sequence). Trimming removed 3 bases from V and 0 bases from J, with 8 bases in between. The CDR3 sequence is CASSMAPATNEKLFF. In DNA, the CDR3 is TGTGCCAGTAGTATGGCCCCTGCAACTAATGAAAAACTGTTTTTT. Full variable domain (rest looked up from reference TRBV19 and TRBJ1-4): DGGITQSPKYLFRKEGQNVTLSCEQNLNHDAMYWYRQDPGQGLRLIYYSQIVNDFQKGDIAEGYSVSREKKESFPLTVTSAQKNPTAFYLCASSMAPATNEKLFFGSGTQLSVL.

V usage is TRBV27 and J usage is TRBJ2-1; no clear D gene. The V and J ends lost 3 bases and 6 bases respectively, with 9 bases between them. The CDR3 has 13 amino acids. The germline V gene has CDR1 MNHEY and CDR2 SMNVEV (reference sequence). The CDR3 region has the DNA TGTGCCAGCAGTTTGTCCCCATCCAATGAGCAGTTCTTC. The encoded protein is CASSLSPSNEQFF.